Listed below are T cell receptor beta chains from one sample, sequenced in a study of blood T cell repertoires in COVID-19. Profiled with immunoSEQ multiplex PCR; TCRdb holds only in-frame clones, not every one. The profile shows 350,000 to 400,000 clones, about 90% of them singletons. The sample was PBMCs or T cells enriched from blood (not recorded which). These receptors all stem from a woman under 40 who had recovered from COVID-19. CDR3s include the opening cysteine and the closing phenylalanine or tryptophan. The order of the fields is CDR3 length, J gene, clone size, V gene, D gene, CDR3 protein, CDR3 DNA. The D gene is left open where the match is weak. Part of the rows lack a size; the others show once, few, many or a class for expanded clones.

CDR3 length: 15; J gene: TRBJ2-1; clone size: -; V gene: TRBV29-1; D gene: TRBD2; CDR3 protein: CSATSGTSLYNEQFF; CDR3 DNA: TGCAGCGCGACTAGCGGGACGTCTCTCTACAATGAGCAGTTCTTC
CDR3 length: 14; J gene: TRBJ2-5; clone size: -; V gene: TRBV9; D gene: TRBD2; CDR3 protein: CASSALSGRETQYF; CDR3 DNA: TGTGCCAGCAGCGCGCTTAGCGGGAGGGAGACCCAGTACTTC
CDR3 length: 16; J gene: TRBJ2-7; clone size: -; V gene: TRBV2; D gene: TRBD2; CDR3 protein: CSWRLAGGHNSYEQYF; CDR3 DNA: TGTTCCTGGCGTTTAGCGGGGGGCCACAACTCCTACGAGCAGTACTTC
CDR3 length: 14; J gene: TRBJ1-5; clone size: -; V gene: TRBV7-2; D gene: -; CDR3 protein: CASSPTSSNQPQHF; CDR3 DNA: TGTGCCAGCAGCCCGACTTCTAGCAATCAGCCCCAGCATTTT
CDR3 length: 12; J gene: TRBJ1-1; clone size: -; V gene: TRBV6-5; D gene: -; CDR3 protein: CASSYIHGEAFF; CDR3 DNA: TGTGCCAGCAGTTATATCCACGGTGAAGCTTTCTTT
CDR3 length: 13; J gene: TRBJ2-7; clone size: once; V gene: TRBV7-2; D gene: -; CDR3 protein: CASSLETPFEQYF; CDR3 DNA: TGTGCCAGCAGCTTAGAAACACCTTTTGAGCAGTACTTC
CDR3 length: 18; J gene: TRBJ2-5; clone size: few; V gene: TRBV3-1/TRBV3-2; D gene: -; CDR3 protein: CASSHGKGVGYRRETQYF; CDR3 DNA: TGTGCCAGCAGCCACGGAAAGGGGGTAGGGTACCGTAGAGAGACCCAGTACTTC
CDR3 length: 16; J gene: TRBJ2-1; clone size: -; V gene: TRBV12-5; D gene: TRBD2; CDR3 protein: CASGSHTSGRGDEQFF; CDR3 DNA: TGTGCTAGTGGTTCGCATACTAGCGGGAGAGGCGATGAGCAGTTCTTC
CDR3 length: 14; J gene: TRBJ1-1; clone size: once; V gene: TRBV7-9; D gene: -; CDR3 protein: CASSSMTANTEAFF; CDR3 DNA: TGTGCCAGCAGCTCGATGACAGCGAACACTGAAGCTTTCTTT
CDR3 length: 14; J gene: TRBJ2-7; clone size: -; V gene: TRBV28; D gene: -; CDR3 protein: CASSPRGAGYEQYF; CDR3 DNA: TGTGCCAGCAGCCCCAGGGGGGCCGGGTACGAGCAGTACTTC